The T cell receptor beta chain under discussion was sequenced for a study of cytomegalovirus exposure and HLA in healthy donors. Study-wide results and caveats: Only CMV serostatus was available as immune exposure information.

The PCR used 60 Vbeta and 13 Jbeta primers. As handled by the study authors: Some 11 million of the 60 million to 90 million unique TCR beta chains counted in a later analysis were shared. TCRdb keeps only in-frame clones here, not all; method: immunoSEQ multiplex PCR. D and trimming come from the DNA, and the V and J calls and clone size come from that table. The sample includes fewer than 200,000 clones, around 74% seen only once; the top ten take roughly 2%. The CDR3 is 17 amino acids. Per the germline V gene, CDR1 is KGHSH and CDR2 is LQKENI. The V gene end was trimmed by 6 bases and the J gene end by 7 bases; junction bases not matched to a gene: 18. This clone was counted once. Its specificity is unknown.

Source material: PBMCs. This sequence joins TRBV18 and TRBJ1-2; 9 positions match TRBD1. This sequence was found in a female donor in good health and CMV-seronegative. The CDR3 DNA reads TGTGCCAGCTCTCTCCGGGGTACAGGGGGCGAGAAGTTTGGCTACACCTTC. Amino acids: CASSLRGTGGEKFGYTF.